This TCR beta chain comes out of a study of early T cells in non-severe SARS-CoV-2 infection. Study context: Bulk RNA taken from unsorted whole blood was sequenced, leaving chains unpaired.

Study-level points and caveats: Private and CD4 specificities were missed by VDJdb matching, skewed to anti-spike CD8.

Unique molecular identifiers were added to individual cDNA molecules. Each CDR3 protein is one row after TCRdb ran MiXCR on the 5' RACE reads. The table has about 55,000 distinct CDR3 sequences, about 7.1% seen once; the top ten hold 5.8%. Many counts were recorded for this clonotype. Its target is unknown. The specimen was whole blood, collected at baseline. The clonotype comes from an adult who was a healthcare worker with PCR-confirmed SARS-CoV-2 infection or an uninfected control (not recorded which).

CDR3: CASSYGTAVVAFF. The CDR3 nucleotides are TGTGCCAGCAGTTACGGGACCGCTGTAGTAGCTTTCTTT. The J gene is TRBJ1-1, the V gene TRBV5-6, with D perhaps matching TRBD1 (5 bases). The CDR3 is 13 residues long. Germline V gene lookup returns CDR1 SGHDT and CDR2 YYEEEE. The V gene lost 5 bases and the J gene lost 10 bases, with 18 bases spanning the gap.